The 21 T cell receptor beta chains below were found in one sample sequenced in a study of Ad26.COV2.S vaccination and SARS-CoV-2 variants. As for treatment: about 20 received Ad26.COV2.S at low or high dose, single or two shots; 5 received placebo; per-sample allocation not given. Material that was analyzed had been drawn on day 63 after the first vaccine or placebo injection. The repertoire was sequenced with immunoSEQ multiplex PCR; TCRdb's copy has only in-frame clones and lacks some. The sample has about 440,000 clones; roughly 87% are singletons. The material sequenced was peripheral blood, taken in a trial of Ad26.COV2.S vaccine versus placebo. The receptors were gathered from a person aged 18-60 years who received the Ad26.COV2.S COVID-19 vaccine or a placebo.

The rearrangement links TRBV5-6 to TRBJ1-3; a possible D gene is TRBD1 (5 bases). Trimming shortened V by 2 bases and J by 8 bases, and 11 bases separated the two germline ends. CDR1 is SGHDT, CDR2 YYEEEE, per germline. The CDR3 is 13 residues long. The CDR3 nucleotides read TGTGCCAGCAGCTTTCAGGGTTCATACACCATATATTTT. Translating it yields CASSFQGSYTIYF.

CDR3 region: CASSLDGGPGTGELFF. The DNA for the CDR3 is TGTGCCAGCAGCTTGGACGGGGGGCCGGGAACCGGGGAGCTGTTTTTT. The rearrangement links TRBV5-6 to TRBJ2-2; D is possibly TRBD2 (7 bases). Trimming left V 0 bases short and J 5 bases short, with 14 bases between. From germline, CDR1 is SGHDT and CDR2 YYEEEE. CDR3 length: 16 amino acids.

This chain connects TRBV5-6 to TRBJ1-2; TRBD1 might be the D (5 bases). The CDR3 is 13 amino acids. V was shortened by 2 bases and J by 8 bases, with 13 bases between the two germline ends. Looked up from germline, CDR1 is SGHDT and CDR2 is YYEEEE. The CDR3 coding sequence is TGTGCCAGCAGCTTAGCGGGGCCTGGGGGCTACACCTTC. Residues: CASSLAGPGGYTF.

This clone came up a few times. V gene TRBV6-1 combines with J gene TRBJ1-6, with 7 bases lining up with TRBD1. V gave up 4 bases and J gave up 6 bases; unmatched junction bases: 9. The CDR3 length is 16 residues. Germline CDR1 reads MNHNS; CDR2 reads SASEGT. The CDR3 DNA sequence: TGTGCCAGCAGTGGCTCTCTGGGACAGATTAATTCACCCCTCCACTTT. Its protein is CASSGSLGQINSPLHF.

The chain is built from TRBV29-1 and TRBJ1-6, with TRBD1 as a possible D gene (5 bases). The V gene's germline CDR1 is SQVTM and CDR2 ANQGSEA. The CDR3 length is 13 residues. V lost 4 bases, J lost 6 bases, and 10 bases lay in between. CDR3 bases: TGCAGCGTTGCCTCCGGGGGTAATTCACCCCTCCACTTT. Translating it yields CSVASGGNSPLHF.

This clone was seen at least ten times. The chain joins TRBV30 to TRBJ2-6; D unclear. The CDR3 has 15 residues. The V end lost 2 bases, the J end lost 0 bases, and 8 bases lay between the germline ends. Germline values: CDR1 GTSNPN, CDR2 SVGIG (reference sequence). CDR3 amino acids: CAWSPWGSGANVLTF. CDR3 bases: TGTGCCTGGAGTCCCTGGGGCTCTGGGGCCAACGTCCTGACTTTC.

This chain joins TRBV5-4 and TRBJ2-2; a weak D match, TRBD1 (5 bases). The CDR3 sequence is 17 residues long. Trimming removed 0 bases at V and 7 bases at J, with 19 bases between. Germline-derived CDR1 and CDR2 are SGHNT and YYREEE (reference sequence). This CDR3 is CASSLGGQRPRYGELFF. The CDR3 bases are TGTGCCAGCAGCTTGGGGGGCCAGAGGCCCAGGTACGGGGAGCTGTTTTTT.

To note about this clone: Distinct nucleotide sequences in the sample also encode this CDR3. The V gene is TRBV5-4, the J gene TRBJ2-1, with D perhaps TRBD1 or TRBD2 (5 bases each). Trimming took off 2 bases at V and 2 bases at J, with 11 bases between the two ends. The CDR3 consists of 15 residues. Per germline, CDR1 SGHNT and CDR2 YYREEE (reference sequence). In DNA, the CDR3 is TGTGCCAGCAGCTTAGAGACAGCGGCCTACAATGAGCAGTTCTTC. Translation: CASSLETAAYNEQFF. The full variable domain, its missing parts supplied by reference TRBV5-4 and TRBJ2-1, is ETGVTQSPTHLIKTRGQQVTLRCSSQSGHNTVSWYQQALGQGPQFIFQYYREEENGRGNFPPRFSGLQFPNYSSELNVNALELDDSALYLCASSLETAAYNEQFFGPGTRLTVL.

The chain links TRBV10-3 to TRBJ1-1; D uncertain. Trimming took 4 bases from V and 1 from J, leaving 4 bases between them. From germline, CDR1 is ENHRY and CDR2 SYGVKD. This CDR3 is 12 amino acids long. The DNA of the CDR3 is TGTGCCATCAGTGCAGCGAACACTGAAGCTTTCTTT. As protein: CAISAANTEAFF.

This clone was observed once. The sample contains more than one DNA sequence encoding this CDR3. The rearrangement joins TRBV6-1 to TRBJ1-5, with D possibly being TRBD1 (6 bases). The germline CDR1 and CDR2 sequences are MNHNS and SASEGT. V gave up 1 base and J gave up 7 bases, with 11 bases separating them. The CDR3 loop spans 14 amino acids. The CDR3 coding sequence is TGTGCCAGCAGTGAAGGGGGGCGGGGGCAGCCCCAGCATTTT. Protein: CASSEGGRGQPQHF.

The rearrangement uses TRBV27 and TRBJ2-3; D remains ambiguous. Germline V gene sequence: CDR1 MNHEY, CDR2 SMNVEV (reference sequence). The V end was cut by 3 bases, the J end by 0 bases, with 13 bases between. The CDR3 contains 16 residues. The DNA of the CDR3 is TGTGCCAGCAGTTTCTCCCGGACCCCTAGCACAGATACGCAGTATTTT. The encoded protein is CASSFSRTPSTDTQYF.

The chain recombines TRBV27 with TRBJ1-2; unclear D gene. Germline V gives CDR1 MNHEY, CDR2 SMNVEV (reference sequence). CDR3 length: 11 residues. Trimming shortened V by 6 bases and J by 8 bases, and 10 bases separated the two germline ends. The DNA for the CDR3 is TGTGCCAGCAGGGACCATGTCGGCTACACCTTC. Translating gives CASRDHVGYTF.

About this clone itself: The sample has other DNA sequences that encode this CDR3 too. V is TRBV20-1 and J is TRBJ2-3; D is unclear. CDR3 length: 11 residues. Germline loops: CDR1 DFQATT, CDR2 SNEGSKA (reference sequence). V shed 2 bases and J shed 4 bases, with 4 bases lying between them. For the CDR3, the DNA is TGCAGTGCTAGATTTCCAGATACGCAGTATTTT. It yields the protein CSARFPDTQYF.

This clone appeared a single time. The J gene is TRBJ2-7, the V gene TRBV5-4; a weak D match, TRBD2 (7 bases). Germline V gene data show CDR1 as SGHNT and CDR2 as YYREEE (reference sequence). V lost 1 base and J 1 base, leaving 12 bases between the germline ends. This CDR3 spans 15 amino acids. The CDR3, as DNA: TGTGCCAGCAGCTTGAGGGGGGGCTCTTCCTACGAGCAGTACTTC. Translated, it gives CASSLRGGSSYEQYF.

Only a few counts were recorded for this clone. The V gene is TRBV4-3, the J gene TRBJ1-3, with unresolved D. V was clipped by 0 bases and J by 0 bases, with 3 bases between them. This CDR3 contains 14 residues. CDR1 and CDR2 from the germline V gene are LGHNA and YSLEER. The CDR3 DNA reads TGCGCCAGCAGCCAAGATCTCTCTGGAAACACCATATATTTT. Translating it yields CASSQDLSGNTIYF.

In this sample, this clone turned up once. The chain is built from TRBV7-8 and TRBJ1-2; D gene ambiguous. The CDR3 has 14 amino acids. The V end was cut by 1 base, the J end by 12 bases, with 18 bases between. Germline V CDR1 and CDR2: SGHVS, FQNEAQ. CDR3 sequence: CASSLEGPPGVNTF. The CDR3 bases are TGTGCCAGCAGCTTAGAGGGTCCTCCTGGGGTCAACACCTTC.

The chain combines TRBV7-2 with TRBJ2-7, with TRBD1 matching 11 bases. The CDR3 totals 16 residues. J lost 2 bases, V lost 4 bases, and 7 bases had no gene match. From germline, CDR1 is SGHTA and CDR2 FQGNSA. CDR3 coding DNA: TGTGCCAGCAGCTCTGCCGGGACAGGGGGGGCCTACGAGCAGTACTTC. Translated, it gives CASSSAGTGGAYEQYF.

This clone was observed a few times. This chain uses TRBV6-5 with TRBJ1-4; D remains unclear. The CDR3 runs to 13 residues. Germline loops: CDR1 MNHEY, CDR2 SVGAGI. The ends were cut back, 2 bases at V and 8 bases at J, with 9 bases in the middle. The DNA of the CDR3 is TGTGCCAGCAGTTACGGCCCTGGGGAAAAACTGTTTTTT. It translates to CASSYGPGEKLFF.

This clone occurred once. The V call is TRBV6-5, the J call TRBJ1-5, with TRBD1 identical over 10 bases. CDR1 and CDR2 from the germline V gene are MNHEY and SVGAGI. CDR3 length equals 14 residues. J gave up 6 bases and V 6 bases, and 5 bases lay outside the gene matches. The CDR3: CASSRDRGSQPQHF. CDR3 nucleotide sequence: TGTGCCAGCAGCCGGGACAGGGGTAGTCAGCCCCAGCATTTT.

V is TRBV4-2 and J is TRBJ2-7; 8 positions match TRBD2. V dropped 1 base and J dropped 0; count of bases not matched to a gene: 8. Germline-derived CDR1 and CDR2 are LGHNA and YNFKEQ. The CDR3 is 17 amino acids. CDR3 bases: TGTGCCAGCAGCCAAGCTCGGTTGAGCGGGAGCTCCTACGAGCAGTACTTC. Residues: CASSQARLSGSSYEQYF.

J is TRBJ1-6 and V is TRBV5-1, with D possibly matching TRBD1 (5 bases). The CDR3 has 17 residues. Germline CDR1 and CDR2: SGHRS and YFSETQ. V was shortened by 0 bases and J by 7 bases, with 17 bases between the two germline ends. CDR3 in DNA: TGCGCCAGCAGCTTGGCGGGGAGGGGACTCGTAAATTCACCCCTCCACTTT. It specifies CASSLAGRGLVNSPLHF.